These T cell receptor beta chains were read from a single sample in a study of control samples from healthy donors and cancer patients. Method: immunoSEQ multiplex PCR; TCRdb's copy keeps in-frame clones and lacks some. The repertoire holds more than 95,000 clones, with approximately 92% as singletons. What was sequenced was PBMCs. Source of these receptors: a man aged 80 or over with head and neck cancer. The CDR3 runs from the conserved cysteine through the conserved F or W. Fields, in order: V gene, clone size, D gene, J gene, CDR3 DNA, CDR3 protein. The D gene is left open where the match is weak. Rows may omit the clone size; those that give it use once, few, many or a size class.

V: TRBV5-1
size: .
D: .
J: TRBJ2-1
DNA: TGCGCCAGCAGCCGCGCAGGGATCAATGAGCAGTTCTTC
CDR3: CASSRAGINEQFF

V: TRBV7-2
size: .
D: .
J: TRBJ1-4
DNA: TGTGCCAGCAGCTTGGACCTACTGGGAAAACTGTTTTTT
CDR3: CASSLDLLGKLFF

V: TRBV6-1
size: .
D: .
J: TRBJ1-5
DNA: TGTGCCAGCAGTGAAGAGGAACACACATATAGCAATCAGCCCCAGCATTTT
CDR3: CASSEEEHTYSNQPQHF

V: TRBV6-1
size: .
D: TRBD2
J: TRBJ2-3
DNA: TGTGCCAGCAGTGAATTTGGCGGGAGGCCGGGGGATACGCAGTATTTT
CDR3: CASSEFGGRPGDTQYF

V: TRBV5-5
size: once
D: TRBD2
J: TRBJ2-2
DNA: TGTGCCAGCAGCGGAGGGAGGGTAGAGATCGGGGAGCTGTTTTTT
CDR3: CASSGGRVEIGELFF

V: TRBV29-1
size: once
D: TRBD2
J: TRBJ2-1
DNA: TGCAGCGTTGATACTAGCGGCGGCGAGCAGTTCTTC
CDR3: CSVDTSGGEQFF

V: TRBV10-2
size: .
D: .
J: TRBJ2-7
DNA: TGCGCCAGCAAGCACTCCTACGAGCAGTACTTC
CDR3: CASKHSYEQYF

V: TRBV30
size: .
D: .
J: TRBJ1-5
DNA: TGTGCCTGGAGTTGGATTCGGGGGGGGCCCCAGCATTTT
CDR3: CAWSWIRGGPQHF

V: TRBV30
size: once
D: TRBD1
J: TRBJ2-7
DNA: TGTGCCTGGAGTCCTTGGACAGGCTACGAGCAGTACTTC
CDR3: CAWSPWTGYEQYF

V: TRBV6-5
size: .
D: TRBD2
J: TRBJ2-1
DNA: TGTGCCAGCAGTTACTCCTCCGGGACTAGGGGAGGTGAGCAGTTCTTC
CDR3: CASSYSSGTRGGEQFF

V: TRBV15
size: .
D: TRBD2
J: TRBJ2-3
DNA: TGTGCCACCAGCAGAGCTAGCGGGAGGGGTGATACGCAGTATTTT
CDR3: CATSRASGRGDTQYF

V: TRBV27
size: .
D: TRBD2
J: TRBJ2-5
DNA: TGTGCCAGCATGAAGCGGGGCCCCCAAGAGACCCAGTACTTC
CDR3: CASMKRGPQETQYF

V: TRBV5-1
size: .
D: TRBD1
J: TRBJ1-2
DNA: TGCGCCAGCAGCTTGAGGGGCCTCGACAGGGTCCTTTCCCCTAACTATGGCTACACCTTC
CDR3: CASSLRGLDRVLSPNYGYTF

V: TRBV5-1
size: .
D: .
J: TRBJ2-1
DNA: TGCGCCAGCAGCTTGCAAGGGGTTGAGCAGTTCTTC
CDR3: CASSLQGVEQFF

V: TRBV30
size: once
D: TRBD1
J: TRBJ2-4
DNA: TGTGCCTGGAGTGAGGGCTCCGGGACAGGGATTCAGTACTTC
CDR3: CAWSEGSGTGIQYF

V: TRBV15
size: once
D: .
J: TRBJ2-7
DNA: TGTGCCACCAGCAGCGGGACTGATGAGGACGAGCAGTACTTC
CDR3: CATSSGTDEDEQYF

V: TRBV18
size: .
D: TRBD2
J: TRBJ2-1
DNA: TGTGCCAGCTCACCAATAGCGGGAGGACACAATGAGCAGTTCTTC
CDR3: CASSPIAGGHNEQFF

V: TRBV10-2
size: few
D: .
J: TRBJ1-1
DNA: TGCGCCAGCAGTGAGTCAGGGAGAGCTTTCTTT
CDR3: CASSESGRAFF

V: TRBV10-3
size: .
D: TRBD2
J: TRBJ2-1
DNA: TGTGCCATCAGTGAACAGGCGGGAGTGGGCCATGAGCAGTTCTTC
CDR3: CAISEQAGVGHEQFF

V: TRBV30
size: .
D: .
J: TRBJ2-3
DNA: TGTGCCTGGAATGCGGGTAGCACAGATACGCAGTATTTT
CDR3: CAWNAGSTDTQYF

V: TRBV29-1
size: .
D: TRBD1
J: TRBJ2-5
DNA: TGCAGCGTTGGGGGACAGAACTTC
CDR3: CSVGGQNF

V: TRBV7-2
size: few
D: .
J: TRBJ2-2
DNA: TGTGCCAGCAGTATTCAGGGGGGTTACCCCGGGGAGCTGTTTTTT
CDR3: CASSIQGGYPGELFF

V: TRBV6-5
size: .
D: .
J: TRBJ1-1
DNA: TGTGCCAGCAGAAGGACCTTGAACACTGAAGCTTTCTTT
CDR3: CASRRTLNTEAFF

V: TRBV12-2
size: once
D: .
J: TRBJ1-4
DNA: TGTGCAAGTCGCTCTCGGGACAGATCGCCTAATGAAAAACTGTTTTTT
CDR3: CASRSRDRSPNEKLFF

V: TRBV5-6
size: .
D: TRBD2
J: TRBJ2-2
DNA: TGTGCCAGCAGCCCCCGCAGCGGGAGGGGGGGGGAGCTGTTTTTT
CDR3: CASSPRSGRGGELFF

V: TRBV2
size: once
D: TRBD1
J: TRBJ1-1
DNA: TGTGCCAGCAGCCTTACAGGGGTTGGGAACACTGAAGCTTTCTTT
CDR3: CASSLTGVGNTEAFF

V: TRBV10-3
size: .
D: TRBD1
J: TRBJ1-5
DNA: TGTGCCATCAGTGAGGACAGGGGAGGCAATCAGCCCCAGCATTTT
CDR3: CAISEDRGGNQPQHF

V: TRBV12-3/TRBV12-4
size: .
D: .
J: TRBJ2-1
DNA: TGTGCCAGCAGTTTAATCTCTGGGGGGGAGCAGTTCTTC
CDR3: CASSLISGGEQFF

V: TRBV7-9
size: .
D: .
J: TRBJ2-2
DNA: TGTGCCAGCAGCTTGGGGGTGAGAACCGGGGAGCTGTTTTTT
CDR3: CASSLGVRTGELFF

V: TRBV27
size: .
D: .
J: TRBJ1-5
DNA: TGTGCCAGCAGTTTAGTGCCTAGCAATCAGCCCCAGCATTTT
CDR3: CASSLVPSNQPQHF

V: TRBV5-1
size: .
D: .
J: TRBJ2-2
DNA: TGCGCCAGCAGCCCTGGGGCGGGGGAGCTGTTTTTT
CDR3: CASSPGAGELFF

V: TRBV30
size: .
D: TRBD1
J: TRBJ2-4
DNA: TGTGCCTGGGCCTCTGACAGGGACATTCAGTACTTC
CDR3: CAWASDRDIQYF

V: TRBV19
size: .
D: TRBD1
J: TRBJ1-2
DNA: TGTGCCAGTACGGACAGGGGTATCGACTATGGCTACACCTTC
CDR3: CASTDRGIDYGYTF

V: TRBV2
size: .
D: TRBD1
J: TRBJ1-5
DNA: TGTGCCAGCAGTTTAACAGGGGGCCCTCAGCCCCAGCATTTT
CDR3: CASSLTGGPQPQHF

V: TRBV11-2
size: .
D: .
J: TRBJ2-1
DNA: TGTGCCAGCGGGCGGGTGGAGCCGGATGAGCAGTTCTTC
CDR3: CASGRVEPDEQFF

V: TRBV5-6
size: .
D: .
J: TRBJ2-3
DNA: TGTGCCAGCAGCTTGGACAGCACAGATACGCAGTATTTT
CDR3: CASSLDSTDTQYF

V: TRBV29-1
size: .
D: .
J: TRBJ2-1
DNA: TGCAGCGGGAGGCCATACTACAATGAGCAGTTCTTC
CDR3: CSGRPYYNEQFF

V: TRBV27
size: .
D: .
J: TRBJ2-3
DNA: TGTGCCAGCAGTTTGGGGGTAAGACGCACAGATACGCAGTATTTT
CDR3: CASSLGVRRTDTQYF

V: TRBV10-3
size: .
D: .
J: TRBJ2-1
DNA: TGTGCCATAAACCGGGACGACTACAATGAGCAGTTCTTC
CDR3: CAINRDDYNEQFF

V: TRBV5-1
size: once
D: .
J: TRBJ2-3
DNA: TGCGCCAGCAGGGACCACACAGATACGCAGTATTTT
CDR3: CASRDHTDTQYF

V: TRBV7-2
size: .
D: TRBD2
J: TRBJ2-7
DNA: TGTGCCAGCAGCTTAGCGCCACTAGCGGTTTACGAGCAGTACTTC
CDR3: CASSLAPLAVYEQYF

V: TRBV7-7
size: .
D: .
J: TRBJ1-4
DNA: TGTGCCAGCAGCTTGGGCGGGGGTGAAAAACTGTTTTTT
CDR3: CASSLGGGEKLFF

V: TRBV28
size: .
D: .
J: TRBJ1-5
DNA: TGTGCCAGCAGTTTAGGGGCAGGGCAACGCAATCAGCCCCAGCATTTT
CDR3: CASSLGAGQRNQPQHF

V: TRBV6-5
size: .
D: .
J: TRBJ2-7
DNA: TGTGCCAGCAGTTACTCAAAGGCCTTCGAGCAGTACTTC
CDR3: CASSYSKAFEQYF

V: TRBV14
size: .
D: .
J: TRBJ2-7
DNA: TGTGCCAGCAGCCTCGGCGTGGGTACCTACGAGCAGTACTTC
CDR3: CASSLGVGTYEQYF

V: TRBV7-9
size: .
D: .
J: TRBJ1-6
DNA: TGTGCCAGCAGCTTAGAAGGCGCTTATAATTCACCCCTCCACTTT
CDR3: CASSLEGAYNSPLHF